This passage covers 30 T cell receptor beta chains from one sample sequenced in a study of early T cells in non-severe SARS-CoV-2 infection. TCRdb recomputed calls from the 5' RACE reads with MiXCR, one row per CDR3 protein. The data contain over 45,000 distinct CDR3 sequences, 5.6% of them singletons. The material sequenced was whole blood. Every receptor here comes from an adult who was a healthcare worker with PCR-confirmed SARS-CoV-2 infection or an uninfected control (not recorded which).

In this sample, this clonotype turned up many times. V and J are TRBV28 and TRBJ1-4; TRBD1 aligns across 8 bases. The CDR3 is made up of 15 amino acids. The trim removed 5 bases at V and 6 bases at J, leaving 8 bases unmatched. Germline V gene lookup returns CDR1 MDHEN and CDR2 SYDVKM. The CDR3 nucleotides are TGTGCCAGCAGTAGCCAGAGGACAGGGCATGAAAAACTGTTTTTT. It is translated as CASSSQRTGHEKLFF.

This clonotype was seen a few times. This rearrangement joins TRBV10-2 to TRBJ2-2; the match to TRBD1 covers 7 bases. With 6 bases clipped from V and 7 bases from J, the junction kept 5 bases outside the gene matches. Germline values: CDR1 WSHSY, CDR2 SAAADI. The length of the CDR3 is 13 residues. The CDR3 sequence: CASRKGAVGELFF. DNA of the CDR3: TGCGCCAGCAGGAAGGGGGCGGTCGGGGAGCTGTTTTTT.

This clonotype was recorded many times. This chain uses TRBV24-1 with TRBJ2-2; weak D call: TRBD1 (6 bases). The CDR3 is made up of 18 amino acids. Germline V lookup: CDR1 KGHDR, CDR2 SFDVKD. Trimming took off 5 bases at V and 0 bases at J, with 18 bases between the two ends. The DNA of the CDR3 is TGTGCCACCAGTGCGGGGCTCTTTGGACAGACGAACACCGGGGAGCTGTTTTTT. Amino acids: CATSAGLFGQTNTGELFF.

This clonotype occurred many times. This chain connects TRBV20-1 to TRBJ2-7; 7 bases fit TRBD2. Per the germline V gene, CDR1 is DFQATT and CDR2 is SNEGSKA (reference sequence). The CDR3 covers 18 residues. The V segment lost 6 bases and the J segment 0 bases; nucleotides outside the gene matches: 20. The CDR3 nucleotides are TGCAGTGCGTCGCAGGGACTACCCGGTCCCCGGAGCTCCTACGAGCAGTACTTC. Translating it yields CSASQGLPGPRSSYEQYF.

J is TRBJ2-1 and V is TRBV20-1, with 7 bases identical to TRBD1. The CDR3 consists of 12 residues. Germline V gene sequence: CDR1 DFQATT, CDR2 SNEGSKA (reference sequence). V shed 3 bases, J shed 7 bases, and the junction held 3 bases outside the gene matches. This CDR3 reads CSASKGANEQFF. The CDR3 DNA follows: TGCAGTGCTAGTAAGGGGGCGAATGAGCAGTTCTTC.

Many counts were recorded for this clonotype. The V call is TRBV29-1, the J call TRBJ2-1; D ambiguous. Deletions cut 3 bases from V and 9 bases from J, with 3 bases between. The CDR3 loop spans 9 amino acids. The germline V gene has CDR1 SQVTM and CDR2 ANQGSEA. CDR3 residues: CSVDSEQFF. DNA for the CDR3: TGCAGCGTTGATAGTGAGCAGTTCTTC.

This clonotype has just a few counts. The chain links TRBV4-1 to TRBJ2-5, with 8 bases fitting TRBD1. Germline CDR1 is MGHRA and CDR2 is YSYEKL. J gave up 7 bases and V 3 bases, and 7 bases lay outside the gene matches. This CDR3 has 14 amino acids. CDR3 protein: CASSQTTGVVTQYF. CDR3 sequence (DNA): TGCGCCAGCAGCCAGACGACAGGGGTTGTGACCCAGTACTTC.

This clonotype was recorded at least ten times. This chain uses TRBV20-1 with TRBJ1-1; no firm D call. CDR1 and CDR2 from the germline V gene are DFQATT and SNEGSKA (reference sequence). Trimming removed 0 bases at V and 4 bases at J, with 15 bases between. The CDR3 covers 15 residues. This CDR3 reads CSARDSVSLGTEAFF. Here the CDR3 DNA reads TGCAGTGCTAGAGATTCGGTCTCCCTCGGCACTGAAGCTTTCTTT.

CDR3 protein: CASSFGQGGSPLHF. CDR3 sequence (DNA): TGTGCCAGCAGTTTTGGGCAGGGGGGTTCACCCCTCCACTTT. The gene calls are TRBV12-3 or TRBV12-4 and TRBJ1-6; TRBD1 agrees at 7 bases. There are 14 residues in the CDR3. The V and J ends lost 3 bases and 9 bases, in that order; junction bases with no gene match: 5.

This clonotype showed up many times. The chain uses TRBV4-1 and TRBJ1-5; D unresolved. Germline V lookup: CDR1 MGHRA, CDR2 YSYEKL. V was shortened by 1 base and J by 0 bases, with 10 bases between the two germline ends. The CDR3 is 16 residues long. CDR3 sequence: CASSQVGQFSNQPQHF. CDR3 DNA: TGCGCCAGCAGCCAAGTGGGCCAGTTTAGCAATCAGCCCCAGCATTTT.

This clonotype was detected only a few times. This rearrangement joins TRBV10-3 to TRBJ2-7; D perhaps matches TRBD1 (6 bases). This CDR3 region has 14 residues. V lost 6 bases, J lost 0 bases, and 12 bases lay in between. The germline V gene encodes CDR1 ENHRY and CDR2 SYGVKD. CDR3 DNA sequence: TGTGCCATCAGAGGGTGGGACACCTCCTACGAGCAGTACTTC. The encoded protein is CAIRGWDTSYEQYF.

This clonotype was recorded many times. DNA for the CDR3: TGTGCCAGCAGCCCCGACGGCAGGTCAAACACTGAAGCTTTCTTT. Protein: CASSPDGRSNTEAFF. The genes are TRBV3-1 and TRBJ1-1; D call uncertain. The CDR3 contains 15 residues. Looked up from germline, CDR1 is LGHDT and CDR2 is YNNKEL (reference sequence). Trimming pared 4 bases from V and 2 bases from J, leaving 14 bases between.

This clonotype was observed at least ten times. The chain recombines TRBV4-1 with TRBJ1-6; no definite D call. Germline V gene sequence: CDR1 MGHRA, CDR2 YSYEKL. Deletions cut 3 bases from V and 7 bases from J, with 22 bases between. The CDR3 contains 18 residues. The DNA for the CDR3 is TGCGCCAGCAGCCAGCTCGATCTGCTCCCAATACCAAATTCACCCCTCCACTTT. This translates into CASSQLDLLPIPNSPLHF.

This clonotype was seen at least ten times. This rearrangement joins TRBV7-8 to TRBJ1-1, with D maybe TRBD1 (5 bases). Trimming took off 1 base at V and 5 bases at J, with 14 bases between the two ends. CDR1 and CDR2 (germline): SGHVS, FQNEAQ. The CDR3 has 15 residues. The CDR3 is CASSLEGSRGTEAFF. CDR3 DNA sequence: TGTGCCAGCAGCTTAGAGGGATCAAGGGGAACTGAAGCTTTCTTT.

This clonotype was observed many times. Relative to the germline gene, one junction end is altered; a read error may explain this. This rearrangement joins TRBV6-2 or TRBV6-3 to TRBJ2-2, with D perhaps TRBD1 or TRBD2 (5 bases each). The CDR3 extends over 13 amino acids. Germline V gives CDR1 MNHEY, CDR2 SVGEGT. The CDR3 region is CASRDKNTGELFF. As DNA, the CDR3 is TGTGCCAGCAGGGACAAGAACACCGGGGAGCTGTTTTTC.

This clonotype was seen more than once but under ten times. The chain uses TRBV7-8 and TRBJ2-7; weak D call: TRBD2 (6 bases). The CDR3 is 16 amino acids. Trimming took 5 bases from V and 0 from J, leaving 17 bases between them. Germline V lookup: CDR1 SGHVS, CDR2 FQNEAQ. CDR3 bases: TGTGCCAGCAGCCCGAGATCTGGGAGGAGCTCCTACGAGCAGTACTTC. This codes for CASSPRSGRSSYEQYF.

The table lists this clonotype with many counts. The rearrangement joins TRBV5-4 to TRBJ2-2; 7 bases are shared with TRBD2. This CDR3 region has 14 residues. The V gene's germline CDR1 is SGHNT and CDR2 YYREEE (reference sequence). V shed 0 bases, J shed 5 bases, and the junction held 1 base outside the gene matches. This chain's CDR3 is CASSLVSGTGELFF. The CDR3, as DNA: TGTGCCAGCAGCTTGGTTAGCGGGACCGGGGAGCTGTTTTTT.

In this sample, this clonotype turned up a few times. This chain joins TRBV19 and TRBJ2-5; D unclear. V was cut by 3 bases and J by 2 bases, with 10 bases left in between. This CDR3 region has 14 residues. In germline, CDR1 is LNHDA, CDR2 SQIVND (reference sequence). In DNA, the CDR3 is TGTGCCAGTAGTATGGCAGCAGCACAAGAGACCCAGTACTTC. It translates to CASSMAAAQETQYF.

This clonotype was counted ten times or more. V is TRBV3-1 and J is TRBJ2-7; 7 positions match TRBD1. With V trimmed by 1 base and J by 3 bases, 3 bases remained unmatched. CDR3 length: 14 amino acids. Germline loops: CDR1 LGHDT, CDR2 YNNKEL (reference sequence). The CDR3 DNA is TGTGCCAGCAGCCAAGTCTGGGACAGCTACGAGCAGTACTTC. It is translated as CASSQVWDSYEQYF.

The chain has TRBV12-3 or TRBV12-4 and TRBJ1-2; no definite D call. The V end lost 1 base, the J end lost 8 bases, and 8 bases lay between the germline ends. The CDR3 sequence is 12 residues long. The CDR3, as DNA: TGTGCCAGCAGTTTAGTAGGGATCGGCTACACCTTC. Translated, it gives CASSLVGIGYTF.

The sample holds many counts of this clonotype. This chain joins TRBV5-1 and TRBJ1-6, with D unresolved. V shed 0 bases and J shed 5 bases, with 12 bases lying between them. The CDR3 runs 16 residues. Germline assignment: CDR1 SGHRS and CDR2 YFSETQ. This CDR3 is CASSLGVAQHNSPLHF. CDR3 bases: TGCGCCAGCAGCTTGGGAGTGGCACAGCATAATTCACCCCTCCACTTT.

This clonotype has at least ten counts. V usage is TRBV28 and J usage is TRBJ1-2, with 11 bases fitting TRBD1. This CDR3 has 14 amino acids. Trimming at V came to 10 bases and at J to 3 bases, leaving 7 bases not matched to a gene. Germline V gene lookup returns CDR1 MDHEN and CDR2 SYDVKM. The DNA for the CDR3 is TGTGCCACCGCGGACAGGGGGCCTGACTATGGCTACACCTTC. Translating gives CATADRGPDYGYTF.

In its sample, this clonotype was seen many times. The genes are TRBV5-5 and TRBJ1-5; D gene ambiguous. Germline CDR1 is SGHKS and CDR2 is YYEKEE (reference sequence). The CDR3 is made up of 17 amino acids. V dropped 4 bases and J dropped 2 bases, with 19 bases sitting between them. CDR3 bases: TGTGCCAGCAGCAGAGGACCTCCCCACAAGGGCAATCAGCCCCAGCATTTT. Amino acid sequence: CASSRGPPHKGNQPQHF.

This clonotype was seen repeatedly, ten times or more. The genes are TRBV7-6 and TRBJ2-7, with unresolved D. Germline assignment: CDR1 SGHVS and CDR2 FNYEAQ. The CDR3 consists of 12 residues. Between the trimmed V and J ends, which lost 5 bases and 3 bases, there was a span of 8 bases. CDR3 DNA sequence: TGTGCCAGCAGCCCCCGGGTCTACGAGCAGTACTTC. It specifies CASSPRVYEQYF.

This clonotype was picked up many times. The chain links TRBV10-3 to TRBJ2-2, with D tentatively TRBD2 (6 bases). V shed 0 bases and J shed 6 bases, with 14 bases lying between them. CDR3 size: 16 residues. From germline, CDR1 is ENHRY and CDR2 SYGVKD. CDR3 coding DNA: TGTGCCATCAGTGAGTCGGCGGGGCGCGGGGCCGGGGAGCTGTTTTTT. It yields the protein CAISESAGRGAGELFF.

The chain is built from TRBV7-9 and TRBJ2-7; 8 bases match TRBD1. The CDR3 is made up of 14 amino acids. J lost 7 bases, V lost 5 bases, and 10 bases had no gene match. Germline assignment: CDR1 SEHNR and CDR2 FQNEAQ (reference sequence). In nucleotides, the CDR3 is TGTGCCAGCAGCCGTGGGCAGGGGGCTGGTGAGCAGTACTTC. Its translation is CASSRGQGAGEQYF.

This clonotype showed up many times. This chain joins TRBV6-5 and TRBJ1-1, with 7 bases lining up with TRBD1. This CDR3 contains 13 residues. The ends lost 6 bases at V and 0 bases at J; junction bases unmatched: 1. Germline CDR1 reads MNHEY; CDR2 reads SVGAGI. The CDR3 loop is CASRGTVNTEAFF. The CDR3, as DNA: TGTGCCAGCAGAGGGACAGTGAACACTGAAGCTTTCTTT.

This clonotype has at least ten counts. The gene calls are TRBV13 and TRBJ2-3; D assignment may be TRBD1 or TRBD2 (6 bases each). V was shortened by 5 bases and J by 3 bases, with 15 bases between the two germline ends. The CDR3 has 15 amino acids. From germline, CDR1 is PRHDT and CDR2 FYEKMQ (reference sequence). The CDR3 here is CASSPRGPSTDTQYF. The CDR3 coding sequence is TGTGCCAGCAGCCCACGGGGGCCCTCGACAGATACGCAGTATTTT.

The rearrangement links TRBV29-1 to TRBJ1-1; 9 nucleotides align to TRBD1. The V gene end was trimmed by 7 bases and the J gene end by 5 bases; junction bases not matched to a gene: 11. This CDR3 is 14 amino acids long. The germline V gene encodes CDR1 SQVTM and CDR2 ANQGSEA. The CDR3 DNA sequence: TGCAGCGGAAAACAGGGGGCGATGTTAACTGAAGCTTTCTTT. Translation gives CSGKQGAMLTEAFF.

This clonotype was counted ten times or more. The chain combines TRBV24-1 with TRBJ2-1; D might be TRBD2 (5 bases). The CDR3 has 16 residues. V was shortened by 1 base and J by 9 bases, with 18 bases between the two germline ends. CDR1 and CDR2 from the germline V gene are KGHDR and SFDVKD. The CDR3 region has the DNA TGTGCCACCAGTGATTTTGTGACTAAGGGAGAGGTTGAGCAGTTCTTC. Protein product: CATSDFVTKGEVEQFF.